A single sample is the source of the 25 T cell receptor beta chains below, sequenced in a study of identical twins. Each CDR3 protein gets one entry after TCRdb re-called the 5' RACE reads with MiXCR. The table records around 370,000 distinct CDR3 sequences, around 9.7% of them present only once. Sequencing used naive T cells sorted from blood. All receptors come from a woman aged 45-59 years in good health.

This clonotype was picked up a small number of times. V gene TRBV4-1 combines with J gene TRBJ2-1, with TRBD2 matching over 13 bases. Germline CDR1 reads MGHRA; CDR2 reads YSYEKL. The V gene end was trimmed by 4 bases and the J gene end by 6 bases; junction bases not matched to a gene: 3. CDR3 length equals 15 residues. The CDR3 is CASSRTSGSTNEQFF. CDR3 DNA: TGCGCCAGCAGCCGGACTAGCGGGAGTACCAATGAGCAGTTCTTC.

The rearrangement joins TRBV4-2 to TRBJ2-3, with 14 positions matching TRBD2. The CDR3 runs 17 residues. Germline V gives CDR1 LGHNA, CDR2 YNFKEQ. With 6 bases clipped from V and 3 bases from J, the junction kept 8 bases outside the gene matches. The CDR3 sequence is CASRTSGRAPETDTQYF. The CDR3 DNA sequence: TGTGCCAGCAGGACTAGCGGGAGGGCACCCGAGACAGATACGCAGTATTTT.

This clonotype occurred many times. The genes are TRBV4-1 and TRBJ1-5; D uncertain. Germline V gives CDR1 MGHRA, CDR2 YSYEKL. Trimming left V 0 bases short and J 6 bases short, with 12 bases between. The CDR3 covers 15 residues. Here the CDR3 DNA reads TGCGCCAGCAGCCAAGATATCGGGATAGGTCAGCCCCAGCATTTT. This codes for CASSQDIGIGQPQHF.

This clonotype was observed a handful of times. The chain links TRBV27 to TRBJ1-2; D might be TRBD1 (5 bases). Germline CDR1 MNHEY, CDR2 SMNVEV (reference sequence). V lost 5 bases and J 4 bases, leaving 11 bases between the germline ends. CDR3 length: 13 amino acids. In nucleotides, the CDR3 is TGTGCCAGCAGTCTCTCAGGGATCTATGGCTACACCTTC. This gives the protein CASSLSGIYGYTF.

This clonotype was observed a handful of times. This rearrangement joins TRBV5-6 to TRBJ2-1; D gene uncertain. The length of the CDR3 is 15 residues. Germline lookup yields CDR1 SGHDT and CDR2 YYEEEE. The V end was cut by 4 bases, the J end by 2 bases, with 13 bases between. The CDR3 reads CASSPLRAAYNEQFF. In nucleotides, the CDR3 is TGTGCCAGCAGCCCCTTAAGAGCCGCCTACAATGAGCAGTTCTTC.

This clonotype has only a few counts. The V gene is TRBV3-1, the J gene TRBJ2-4; D is perhaps TRBD1 (5 bases). This CDR3 contains 16 residues. CDR1 is LGHDT and CDR2 is YNNKEL in the germline V gene (reference sequence). V lost 0 bases and J 7 bases, leaving 16 bases between the germline ends. The CDR3 DNA follows: TGTGCCAGCAGCCAAGAGGCAGGGCTCATGGGTAACATTCAGTACTTC. Protein product: CASSQEAGLMGNIQYF.

This chain links TRBV20-1 with TRBJ2-3, with D hard to call. V was shortened by 0 bases and J by 3 bases, with 13 bases between the two germline ends. The CDR3 covers 15 residues. Germline assignment: CDR1 DFQATT and CDR2 SNEGSKA (reference sequence). CDR3 loop: CSARDDRVRTDTQYF. For the CDR3, the DNA is TGCAGTGCTAGAGATGATCGTGTAAGGACAGATACGCAGTATTTT.

This clonotype was counted between two and nine times. The CDR3 DNA reads as TGTGCCAGCAGTTTGGTGAGGAATTCACCCCTCCACTTT. Residues: CASSLVRNSPLHF. The chain couples TRBV12-3 or TRBV12-4 to TRBJ1-6; D is unresolved. The CDR3 has 13 residues. The V end lost 3 bases, the J end lost 7 bases, and 7 bases lay between the germline ends.

This clonotype was picked up many times. The rearrangement links TRBV10-3 to TRBJ2-7; 10 bases agree with TRBD1. The J segment lost 4 bases and the V segment lost 4 bases, leaving 4 bases of the junction unmatched. Germline CDR1 ENHRY, CDR2 SYGVKD. This CDR3 is 14 amino acids long. CDR3 DNA sequence: TGTGCCATCAGTGGGCCGGACAGGGGGTACGAGCAGTACTTC. Its translation: CAISGPDRGYEQYF.

The chain combines TRBV19 with TRBJ2-1; 9 bases line up with TRBD2. From germline, CDR1 is LNHDA and CDR2 SQIVND (reference sequence). CDR3 length equals 14 residues. With V trimmed by 5 bases and J by 7 bases, 6 bases remained unmatched. CDR3 coding DNA: TGTGCCAGTAGTTTAATAGCGGGAGAGAATGAGCAGTTCTTC. It is translated as CASSLIAGENEQFF.

The chain combines TRBV20-1 with TRBJ2-3; the D gene is possibly TRBD1 (6 bases). Trimming pared 3 bases from V and 3 bases from J, leaving 19 bases between. The CDR3 runs to 16 residues. Germline CDR1 is DFQATT and CDR2 is SNEGSKA (reference sequence). The CDR3: CSASVLVQGMTDTQYF. In nucleotides, the CDR3 is TGCAGTGCTAGCGTATTGGTGCAGGGGATGACAGATACGCAGTATTTT.

The V and J genes are TRBV7-8 and TRBJ2-7; a weak D match, TRBD1 (6 bases). Germline CDR1 is SGHVS and CDR2 is FQNEAQ. Between the trimmed V and J ends, which lost 4 bases and 1 base, there was a span of 14 bases. The CDR3 consists of 15 residues. The CDR3 DNA reads TGTGCCAGCAGCTGGCGGACAGAATTTTCCTACGAGCAGTACTTC. Encoded protein: CASSWRTEFSYEQYF.

The table lists this clonotype with many counts. The chain uses TRBV30 and TRBJ2-1; the D is unclear. CDR1 and CDR2 from the germline V gene are GTSNPN and SVGIG (reference sequence). Trimming shortened V by 5 bases and J by 4 bases, and 6 bases separated the two germline ends. CDR3 length: 11 amino acids. The CDR3 region is CAWAGYNEQFF. CDR3 coding DNA: TGTGCCTGGGCTGGTTACAATGAGCAGTTCTTC.

This chain uses TRBV20-1 with TRBJ2-1; 13 bases are a match to TRBD2. The CDR3 runs to 15 residues. From germline, CDR1 is DFQATT and CDR2 SNEGSKA (reference sequence). V was pared by 0 bases and J by 8 bases, with 4 bases of the junction left unmatched. Written as DNA, the CDR3 is TGCAGTGCTAGAGATCTCGGACTAGCGGGAGATGAGCAGTTCTTC. This encodes CSARDLGLAGDEQFF.

About this clonotype: A single base separates this from a much larger clone, so it may be a read error. The rearrangement links TRBV7-3 to TRBJ2-2; tentatively, D is TRBD1 (5 bases). The CDR3 extends over 16 amino acids. V lost 5 bases and J lost 1, with 14 bases in between. The germline gives CDR1 SGHTA, CDR2 FQGTGA. The CDR3 sequence: CASSPLDSGNTGELFF. For the CDR3, the DNA is TGTGCCAGCAGCCCCCTCGACAGTGGGAACACCGGGGAGCTGTTTTTT. Variable domain in full (rest from reference TRBV7-3 and TRBJ2-2): GAGVSQTPSNKVTEKGKYVELRCDPISGHTALYWYRQSLGQGPEFLIYFQGTGAADDSGLPNDRFFAVRPEGSVSTLKIQRTERGDSAVYLCASSPLDSGNTGELFFGEGSRLTVL.

This sequence joins TRBV5-1 and TRBJ2-1; no definite D call. This CDR3 is built from 12 residues. V was pared by 0 bases and J by 10 bases, with 8 bases between. Looked up from germline, CDR1 is SGHRS and CDR2 is YFSETQ. CDR3 nucleotide sequence: TGCGCCAGCAGCTTGGTTCAATGGGAGCAGTTCTTC. Protein: CASSLVQWEQFF.

This clonotype was detected ten times or more. The rearrangement joins TRBV4-1 to TRBJ2-1; D gene uncertain. The CDR3 has 16 amino acids. The V end was cut by 0 bases, the J end by 3 bases, with 12 bases between. CDR1 is MGHRA, CDR2 YSYEKL, per germline. The CDR3 spells CASSQDGLGIYNEQFF. CDR3 nucleotide sequence: TGCGCCAGCAGCCAAGATGGCCTAGGGATCTACAATGAGCAGTTCTTC.

The rearrangement joins TRBV24-1 to TRBJ2-7; TRBD1 might be the D (6 bases). Germline lookup yields CDR1 KGHDR and CDR2 SFDVKD. V was shortened by 4 bases and J by 5 bases, with 17 bases between the two germline ends. The CDR3 runs 15 residues. CDR3 coding DNA: TGTGCCACCAGTGAAGGGAGACAGGCCGTCCACGAGCAGTACGTC. Translating gives CATSEGRQAVHEQYV.

This clonotype has at least ten counts. J is TRBJ2-7 and V is TRBV14, with D unclear. V was shortened by 1 base and J by 3 bases, with 7 bases between the two germline ends. The germline V gene encodes CDR1 SGHDN and CDR2 FVKESK. The CDR3 loop spans 13 amino acids. CDR3 sequence reads: CASSQVSIYEQYF. The CDR3 DNA reads as TGTGCCAGCAGCCAAGTAAGCATCTACGAGCAGTACTTC.

V is TRBV4-2 and J is TRBJ2-3; 14 nucleotides line up with TRBD2. The germline V gene has CDR1 LGHNA and CDR2 YNFKEQ. After removal of 5 bases from V and 2 bases from J, the junction contained 21 bases not matched to a gene. The CDR3 spans 22 residues. In nucleotides, the CDR3 is TGTGCCAGCAGCAAGACCCTCCGCCCGGGACTAGCGGGAGTTGCGGTCACAGATACGCAGTATTTT. It specifies CASSKTLRPGLAGVAVTDTQYF.

This clonotype appeared many times. The chain recombines TRBV20-1 with TRBJ1-1, with D hard to call. Trimming took 0 bases from V and 2 from J, leaving 7 bases between them. This CDR3 is 13 amino acids long. Germline V gene lookup returns CDR1 DFQATT and CDR2 SNEGSKA (reference sequence). The DNA for the CDR3 is TGCAGTGCTAGAGATAAAAGAAACACTGAAGCTTTCTTT. It yields the protein CSARDKRNTEAFF.

This clonotype has a handful of counts. The chain couples TRBV13 to TRBJ2-2, with 8 bases lining up with TRBD1. Germline V lookup: CDR1 PRHDT, CDR2 FYEKMQ (reference sequence). Germline trimming cut 6 bases from V and 6 bases from J; bases unmatched to any gene: 0. The CDR3 contains 12 residues. The CDR3 loop is CASRGQAGELFF. As DNA, the CDR3 is TGTGCCAGCAGGGGACAGGCCGGGGAGCTGTTTTTT.

This clonotype appeared many times. The gene calls are TRBV12-3 or TRBV12-4 and TRBJ2-1; 8 bases align to TRBD2. The CDR3 length is 15 residues. Trimming cost V 4 bases and J 3 bases; bases outside gene matches: 5. The CDR3 protein is CASSSTSGIYNEQFF. For the CDR3, the DNA is TGTGCCAGCAGTTCTACTAGCGGCATCTACAATGAGCAGTTCTTC.

The table lists this clonotype with many counts. The chain couples TRBV7-2 to TRBJ2-1; 12 bases map to TRBD2. Germline V lookup: CDR1 SGHTA, CDR2 FQGNSA. The CDR3 sequence is 18 residues long. V shed 1 base, J shed 3 bases, and the junction held 7 bases outside the gene matches. The CDR3 DNA sequence: TGTGCCAGCAGCTTAGAGGGTAGACTAGCGGGGGTCTACAATGAGCAGTTCTTC. This translates into CASSLEGRLAGVYNEQFF.

This clonotype was seen many times. The chain joins TRBV6-5 to TRBJ2-4; the D is unclear. Per germline, CDR1 MNHEY and CDR2 SVGAGI. V lost 6 bases to trimming and J lost 8 bases, with 14 bases between them. The CDR3 covers 13 residues. CDR3 bases: TGTGCCAGCAGCGATACAGTTGAGGACATTCAGTACTTC. Encoded protein: CASSDTVEDIQYF.